These T cell receptor beta chains were read from a single sample in a study of shared clonotypes between healthy human individuals. TCRdb's table, derived via immunoSEQ multiplex PCR, lists solely in-frame clones and lacks some. The repertoire includes 1.5 million to 1.9 million clones, 95% to 99% of them detected once, and around 0.47% sits in the top ten. The specimen sequenced was naive CD4+ T cells sorted from blood. These receptors all stem from a man aged 25-40 years in good health. Both conserved end residues are part of each CDR3. A D gene is named only where the DNA matches it firmly. Size is stated for part of the rows, as once, few or many counts, or as a class when the clone is expanded.

j_call: TRBJ2-2; clone_size: .; d_call: .; cdr3_length: 14; v_call: TRBV19; cdr3_aa: CASSSPPRAGELFF; cdr3_nt: TGTGCCAGTAGTTCGCCTCCCCGCGCCGGGGAGCTGTTTTTT
j_call: TRBJ1-5; clone_size: .; d_call: .; cdr3_length: 14; v_call: TRBV4-1; cdr3_aa: CASSQGTLDQPQHF; cdr3_nt: TGCGCCAGCAGCCAAGGAACTCTCGATCAGCCCCAGCATTTT
j_call: TRBJ2-2; clone_size: .; d_call: .; cdr3_length: 17; v_call: TRBV10-3; cdr3_aa: CAISESIKLGNTGELFF; cdr3_nt: TGTGCCATCAGTGAGTCGATCAAACTAGGGAACACCGGGGAGCTGTTTTTT
j_call: TRBJ1-2; clone_size: once; d_call: TRBD1; cdr3_length: 15; v_call: TRBV5-1; cdr3_aa: CASSPGPGTGNGYTF; cdr3_nt: TGCGCCAGCAGCCCCGGTCCCGGGACAGGGAATGGCTACACCTTC
j_call: TRBJ2-2; clone_size: .; d_call: .; cdr3_length: 15; v_call: TRBV6-5; cdr3_aa: CASSYETSNTGELFF; cdr3_nt: TGTGCCAGCAGTTACGAAACATCGAACACCGGGGAGCTGTTTTTT
j_call: TRBJ2-2; clone_size: .; d_call: .; cdr3_length: 12; v_call: TRBV27; cdr3_aa: CASRTSAGELFF; cdr3_nt: TGTGCCAGCAGGACTTCCGCCGGGGAGCTGTTTTTT
j_call: TRBJ1-4; clone_size: .; d_call: .; cdr3_length: 13; v_call: TRBV2; cdr3_aa: CASSGGDREKLFF; cdr3_nt: TGTGCCAGCAGTGGAGGGGATCGTGAAAAACTGTTTTTT
j_call: TRBJ2-3; clone_size: .; d_call: TRBD2; cdr3_length: 15; v_call: TRBV7-3; cdr3_aa: CASSSGLASADTQYF; cdr3_nt: TGTGCCAGCAGCTCGGGACTAGCTTCCGCAGATACGCAGTATTTT
j_call: TRBJ2-7; clone_size: .; d_call: .; cdr3_length: 11; v_call: TRBV7-8; cdr3_aa: CASSFSYEQYF; cdr3_nt: TGTGCCAGCAGCTTCTCCTACGAGCAGTACTTC
j_call: TRBJ2-7; clone_size: .; d_call: .; cdr3_length: 12; v_call: TRBV30; cdr3_aa: CAWKGGTYEQYF; cdr3_nt: TGTGCCTGGAAGGGGGGGACCTACGAGCAGTACTTC
j_call: TRBJ2-1; clone_size: .; d_call: TRBD2; cdr3_length: 15; v_call: TRBV28; cdr3_aa: CASIVRLAGDNEQFF; cdr3_nt: TGTGCCAGCATCGTGAGACTAGCGGGAGATAATGAGCAGTTCTTC
j_call: TRBJ2-6; clone_size: .; d_call: TRBD1; cdr3_length: 17; v_call: TRBV18; cdr3_aa: CASSPKGALSGANVLTF; cdr3_nt: TGTGCCAGCTCACCAAAGGGGGCGCTTTCTGGGGCCAACGTCCTGACTTTC
j_call: TRBJ2-7; clone_size: .; d_call: .; cdr3_length: 15; v_call: TRBV7-9; cdr3_aa: CASSLYGGIDYEQYF; cdr3_nt: TGTGCCAGCAGCTTATATGGCGGGATCGACTACGAGCAGTACTTC
j_call: TRBJ2-1; clone_size: .; d_call: TRBD2; cdr3_length: 15; v_call: TRBV5-1; cdr3_aa: CASSFGTSGSYEQFF; cdr3_nt: TGCGCCAGCAGCTTTGGGACTAGCGGGAGCTATGAGCAGTTCTTC
j_call: TRBJ2-7; clone_size: .; d_call: .; cdr3_length: 12; v_call: TRBV6-5; cdr3_aa: CASRPDGYEQYF; cdr3_nt: TGTGCCAGCAGACCTGACGGCTACGAGCAGTACTTC
j_call: TRBJ1-5; clone_size: .; d_call: .; cdr3_length: 13; v_call: TRBV2; cdr3_aa: CASTGQNNQPQHF; cdr3_nt: TGTGCCAGCACTGGACAGAACAATCAGCCCCAGCATTTT
j_call: TRBJ2-1; clone_size: .; d_call: .; cdr3_length: 14; v_call: TRBV19; cdr3_aa: CASSSLGKTNEQFF; cdr3_nt: TGTGCCAGTAGTAGTCTAGGTAAGACCAATGAGCAGTTCTTC
j_call: TRBJ1-2; clone_size: .; d_call: .; cdr3_length: 18; v_call: TRBV18; cdr3_aa: CASSPITKNRKANYGYTF; cdr3_nt: TGTGCCAGCTCACCTATTACTAAAAACAGGAAGGCTAACTATGGCTACACCTTC
j_call: TRBJ2-1; clone_size: .; d_call: TRBD1; cdr3_length: 15; v_call: TRBV11-2; cdr3_aa: CASSEIRTGINEQFF; cdr3_nt: TGTGCCAGCAGCGAAATACGGACAGGGATCAATGAGCAGTTCTTC
j_call: TRBJ2-2; clone_size: once; d_call: .; cdr3_length: 14; v_call: TRBV15; cdr3_aa: CATASGLTAGELFF; cdr3_nt: TGTGCCACCGCATCGGGACTCACAGCCGGGGAGCTGTTTTTT
j_call: TRBJ2-2; clone_size: .; d_call: TRBD2; cdr3_length: 17; v_call: TRBV6-1; cdr3_aa: CASSALAGAKVPGELFF; cdr3_nt: TGTGCCAGCAGTGCACTAGCGGGGGCTAAGGTGCCCGGGGAGCTGTTTTTT
j_call: TRBJ2-1; clone_size: .; d_call: TRBD1; cdr3_length: 15; v_call: TRBV27; cdr3_aa: CASSLRGTADNEQFF; cdr3_nt: TGTGCCAGCAGTTTACGAGGGACAGCCGACAATGAGCAGTTCTTC
j_call: TRBJ1-4; clone_size: .; d_call: .; cdr3_length: 14; v_call: TRBV18; cdr3_aa: CASANSATNEKLFF; cdr3_nt: TGTGCCAGCGCAAACAGTGCAACTAATGAAAAACTGTTTTTT
j_call: TRBJ1-5; clone_size: .; d_call: .; cdr3_length: 12; v_call: TRBV2; cdr3_aa: CASRTRGRTQHF; cdr3_nt: TGTGCCAGCAGGACCCGGGGACGGACCCAGCATTTT
j_call: TRBJ1-1; clone_size: .; d_call: .; cdr3_length: 16; v_call: TRBV2; cdr3_aa: CASSDPHGSMNTEAFF; cdr3_nt: TGTGCCAGCAGTGACCCCCACGGCAGCATGAACACTGAAGCTTTCTTT